This TCR beta chain was retrieved from a study of blood T cell repertoires in COVID-19. Study-level information: Both acute and convalescent COVID-19 samples were obtained from the United States, Italy and Spain. From T cells, B-cell-depleted T cells, or PBMCs came the material, which was cDNA or gDNA.

Source study methods: Amplification of reference gene primers was used by the study to estimate nucleated cell counts. Sequencing was performed with immunoSEQ multiplex PCR; in TCRdb, only in-frame clones are kept and a portion is missing. The V and J calls and clone size were taken over from that table, and D and trimming were inferred from the DNA. This table has approximately 260,000 clones, approximately 79% appearing once. The J segment lost 8 bases and the V segment lost 9 bases, leaving 7 bases of the junction unmatched. There are 13 residues in the CDR3. CDR1 is MDHEN and CDR2 is SYDVKM in the germline V gene.

The J gene is TRBJ1-6, the V gene TRBV28; 7 nucleotides line up with TRBD1. This receptor was identified in a woman aged 40 to 50 with active or convalescent COVID-19. The source material was peripheral blood. The CDR3 nucleotides are TGTGCCAGTAAGGGGGCGATAGATTCACCCCTCCACTTT. As protein: CASKGAIDSPLHF. The full variable domain, with the rest looked up from reference TRBV28 and TRBJ1-6, is DVKVTQSSRYLVKRTGEKVFLECVQDMDHENMFWYRQDPGLGLRLIYFSYDVKMKEKGDIPEGYSVSREKKERFSLILESASTNQTSMYLCASKGAIDSPLHFGNGTRLTVT.